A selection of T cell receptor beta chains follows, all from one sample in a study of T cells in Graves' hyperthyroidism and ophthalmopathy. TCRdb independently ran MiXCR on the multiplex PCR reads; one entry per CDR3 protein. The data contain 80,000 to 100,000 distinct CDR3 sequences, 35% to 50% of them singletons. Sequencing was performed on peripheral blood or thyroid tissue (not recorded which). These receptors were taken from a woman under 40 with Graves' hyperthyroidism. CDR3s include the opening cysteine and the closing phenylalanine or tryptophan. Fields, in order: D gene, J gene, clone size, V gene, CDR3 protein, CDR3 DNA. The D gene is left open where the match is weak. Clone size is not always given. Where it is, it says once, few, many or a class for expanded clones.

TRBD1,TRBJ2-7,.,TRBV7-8,CASSLIDRDHEQYF,TGTGCCAGCAGCTTGATCGACAGGGACCACGAGCAGTACTTC
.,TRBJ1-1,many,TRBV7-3,CASSLSGLNTEASF,TGTGCCAGCAGCTTATCGGGATTGAACACTGAAGCTTCCTTT
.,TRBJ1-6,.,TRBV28,CASRITGPFNSPLHF,TGTGCCAGCAGGATAACAGGGCCCTTTAATTCACCCCTCCACTTT
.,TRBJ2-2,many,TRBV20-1,CSARVLRGELFF,TGCAGTGCTAGGGTTCTACGCGGGGAGCTGTTTTTT
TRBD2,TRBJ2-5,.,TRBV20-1,CSASGTSGRGETQYF,TGCAGTGCTTCCGGGACTAGCGGGAGAGGTGAGACCCAGTACTTC
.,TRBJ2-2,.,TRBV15,CATSSFHICSAPGRLNTGELFF,.
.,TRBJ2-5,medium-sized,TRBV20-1,CSATPLGTPTVTQYF,TGCAGTGCCACACCCCTGGGTACCCCGACCGTGACCCAGTACTTC
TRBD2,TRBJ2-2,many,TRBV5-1,CASMGTSTGGELFF,TGCGCCAGCATGGGGACTAGTACCGGCGGGGAGCTGTTTTTT
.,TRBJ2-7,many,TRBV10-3,CAISESGQISYERYF,TGTGCCATCAGTGAGTCTGGGCAAATCTCCTACGAGCGGTACTTC
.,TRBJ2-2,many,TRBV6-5,CASSSSGRNTGELFF,TGTGCCAGCAGTTCCTCGGGAAGGAACACCGGGGAGCTGTTTTTT
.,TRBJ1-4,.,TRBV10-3,CAISESGNEKPFF,TGTGCCATCAGTGAGTCCGGGAATGAAAAGCCGTTTTTT
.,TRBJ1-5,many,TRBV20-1,CSAGEFSNQPQHF,TGCAGTGCCGGAGAGTTTAGCAATCAGCCCCAGCATTTT
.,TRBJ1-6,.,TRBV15,CFQRSPLFCASSASGSGSPLHF,.
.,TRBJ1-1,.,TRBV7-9,CASSVGFRTEAFF,TGTGCCAGCAGCGTGGGCTTTCGCACTGAAGCTTTCTTT
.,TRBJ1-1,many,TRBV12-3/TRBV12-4,CASQGWNTEAFF,TGTGCCAGCCAAGGTTGGAACACTGAAGCTTTCTTT
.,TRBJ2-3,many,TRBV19,CASSLYTDTQYF,TGTGCCAGTAGCCTTTACACAGATACGCAGTATTTT
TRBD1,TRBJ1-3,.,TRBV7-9,CASSLKGQGPGNTIYF,TGTGCCAGCAGCTTAAAGGGACAGGGACCTGGGAACACCATATATTTT
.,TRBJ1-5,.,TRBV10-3,CASRFRSNQPQHF,TGTGCCAGCCGATTTCGGAGCAATCAGCCCCAGCATTTT
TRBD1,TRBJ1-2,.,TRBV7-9,CASTGQGNGYTF,TGTGCCAGCACCGGACAGGGTAATGGCTACACCTTC
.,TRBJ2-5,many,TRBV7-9,CASSSRTFSVTETQYF,TGTGCCAGCAGCTCTCGGACTTTCAGCGTTACGGAGACCCAGTACTTC
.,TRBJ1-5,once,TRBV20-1,CSARDQKGIRTNSNQPQHF,TGCAGTGCTAGAGATCAGAAGGGAATCAGGACAAATAGCAATCAGCCCCAGCATTTT
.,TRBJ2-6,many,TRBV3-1,CASRRNSGANVLTF,TGTGCCAGCAGACGGAACTCTGGGGCCAACGTCCTGACTTTC
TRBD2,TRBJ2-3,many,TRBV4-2,CASSQPGLAGGTDTQYF,TGTGCCAGCAGCCAACCCGGACTAGCGGGAGGGACAGATACGCAGTATTTT
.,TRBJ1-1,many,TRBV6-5,CASSYSAGSNTEAFF,TGTGCCAGCAGTTACTCGGCAGGGAGCAACACTGAAGCTTTCTTT
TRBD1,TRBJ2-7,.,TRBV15,CASAGTVYEQYF,TGTGCTAGCGCCGGGACAGTCTACGAGCAGTACTTC
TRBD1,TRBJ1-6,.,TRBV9,CASSLGTGDNSPLHF,TGTGCCAGCAGCCTAGGGACAGGGGACAATTCACCCCTCCACTTT
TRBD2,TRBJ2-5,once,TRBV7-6,CASSFAGSSGQETQYF,TGTGCCAGCAGCTTCGCGGGGTCTAGCGGCCAAGAGACCCAGTACTTC
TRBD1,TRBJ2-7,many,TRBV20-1,CSGKHGQGATYEQYF,TGCAGTGGGAAACACGGACAGGGGGCGACCTACGAGCAGTACTTC
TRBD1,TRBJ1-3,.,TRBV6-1,CAVQGMGDYGYTIYF,TGTGCCGTACAGGGGATGGGGGACTATGGCTACACCATATATTTT
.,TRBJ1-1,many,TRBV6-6,CASSYGTANTEAFF,TGTGCCAGCAGTTACGGGACCGCCAACACTGAAGCTTTCTTT
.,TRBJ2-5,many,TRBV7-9,CASIRAEGTQYF,TGTGCCAGCATTCGTGCCGAAGGGACCCAGTACTTC
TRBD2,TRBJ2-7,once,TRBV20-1,CSAVRDYPEQYF,TGCAGTGCCGTGCGGGACTACCCCGAGCAGTACTTC
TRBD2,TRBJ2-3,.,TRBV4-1,CASSQGAGGSTDTQYF,TGCGCCAGCAGCCAAGGGGCGGGAGGGAGCACAGATACGCAGTATTTT
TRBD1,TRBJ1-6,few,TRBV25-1,CASSASPGQGNSPLHF,TGTGCCAGCAGTGCTAGCCCGGGACAGGGCAATTCACCCCTCCACTTT
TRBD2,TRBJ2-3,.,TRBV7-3,CASSSRLAGGLPDTQYF,TGTGCCAGCAGCTCAAGACTAGCGGGAGGGCTCCCAGATACGCAGTATTTT
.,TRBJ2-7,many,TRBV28,CASLRTQSSYEQYF,TGTGCCAGCCTCCGGACCCAAAGCTCCTACGAGCAGTACTTC
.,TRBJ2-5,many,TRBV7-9,CASSFRGGETQYF,TGTGCCAGCAGCTTCAGGGGAGGGGAGACCCAGTACTTC
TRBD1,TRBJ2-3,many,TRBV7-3,CASSSGTGVGADTQYF,TGTGCCAGCAGCTCAGGGACAGGGGTTGGGGCAGATACGCAGTATTTT
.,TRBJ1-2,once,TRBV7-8,CASSHLDSSGYTF,TGTGCCAGCAGCCACCTCGACTCTTCAGGCTACACCTTC
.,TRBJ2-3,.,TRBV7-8,CASSRASFTDTQYF,TGTGCCAGCAGCAGGGCTAGCTTCACAGATACGCAGTATTTT
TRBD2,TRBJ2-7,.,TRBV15,CATSRLGLAGSSSYEQYF,TGTGCCACCAGCAGACTGGGACTAGCGGGCTCCAGCTCCTACGAGCAGTACTTC
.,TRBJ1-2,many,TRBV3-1,CASSLPSAGDGYTF,TGTGCCAGCAGCCTCCCTTCGGCGGGTGATGGCTACACCTTC
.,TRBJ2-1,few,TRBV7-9,CASSTSDGGWYNEQFF,TGTGCCAGCAGCACCTCTGACGGGGGCTGGTACAATGAGCAGTTCTTC
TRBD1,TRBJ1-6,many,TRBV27,CASSLQGAFSPLHF,TGTGCCAGCAGTCTTCAGGGGGCGTTTTCACCCCTCCACTTT
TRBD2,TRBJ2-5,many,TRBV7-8,CASSLVGLAGETQYF,TGTGCCAGCAGCTTAGTCGGACTAGCGGGAGAGACCCAGTACTTC
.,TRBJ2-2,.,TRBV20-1,CSARGYLGELFF,TGCAGTGCGAGGGGGTACTTGGGGGAGCTGTTTTTT
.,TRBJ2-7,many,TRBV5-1,CASSLPERVDSPAEYEQYF,TGCGCCAGCAGCTTGCCAGAAAGAGTAGACTCACCGGCCGAATACGAGCAGTACTTC